The 23 T cell receptor beta chains given below trace back to one sample, sequenced in a study of T cells expressing NK-cell markers. TCRdb reprocessed the 5' RACE reads, with one entry per CDR3 protein and no DNA. Recorded here are over 2,000 distinct CDR3 sequences; the top ten clones represent about 80%. Sequencing used blood T cells: a sorted CD56 or NKG2C T cell subset, CD4+ or CD8+ T cells, or bulk PBMC T cells (not recorded which). The source of these receptors is a woman in her late teens or twenties in good health.

The chain couples TRBV6-6 to TRBJ2-2. The germline gives CDR1 MNHNY, CDR2 SVGAGI (reference sequence). The CDR3 covers 13 residues. CDR3 residues: CASSWGDTGELFF.

This chain uses TRBV10-3 with TRBJ2-1; TCRdb picks TRBD1, but there is no DNA to check that call. Germline assignment: CDR1 ENHRY and CDR2 SYGVKD. This CDR3 region has 15 residues. This CDR3 reads CAISAPPVPSNEQFF.

The V and J genes are TRBV19 and TRBJ2-5; TCRdb's assignment of TRBD1 cannot be checked, as there is no DNA. This CDR3 comprises 13 residues. Germline lookup yields CDR1 LNHDA and CDR2 SQIVND (reference sequence). CDR3 sequence reads: CASNAGGRETQYF.

Considering frequency, this clonotype is medium-sized. This chain links TRBV6-1 with TRBJ1-1; there is no DNA to check the TCRdb D call of TRBD1. The CDR3 totals 13 residues. Germline assignment: CDR1 MNHNS and CDR2 SASEGT. Here the CDR3 reads CASSDRETTEAFF.

This clonotype is medium-sized (0.01 to 0.1%) by frequency. This chain links TRBV24-1 with TRBJ2-2; TCRdb selects TRBD1, and the lack of DNA leaves this call unchecked. CDR1 is KGHDR, CDR2 SFDVKD, per germline. The CDR3 contains 15 residues. CDR3 protein: CATSDADRDTGELFF.

This sequence joins TRBV20-1 and TRBJ2-1; TCRdb names TRBD2, which stays unverified in the absence of DNA. CDR1 is DFQATT and CDR2 is SNEGSKA in the germline V gene (reference sequence). The CDR3 runs to 14 residues. CDR3 sequence: CSAAIAGGPPEQFF.

V gene TRBV4-3 combines with J gene TRBJ2-2; TCRdb calls TRBD1, which cannot be checked without DNA. The CDR3 is 17 amino acids. Looked up from germline, CDR1 is LGHNA and CDR2 is YSLEER. This chain's CDR3 is CASSQQGKRWYTGELFF.

This clonotype is medium-sized by frequency. The V gene is TRBV4-2, the J gene TRBJ2-1; TCRdb calls TRBD2, which cannot be checked without DNA. Germline CDR1 LGHNA, CDR2 YNFKEQ. The length of the CDR3 is 16 residues. CDR3 loop: CASSPPTSGDYNEQFF.

The chain combines TRBV15 with TRBJ2-6. This CDR3 contains 16 residues. CDR1 and CDR2 (germline): LNHNV, YYDKDF (reference sequence). The CDR3 sequence is CATSRDAVTGANVLTF.

This chain links TRBV6-4 with TRBJ2-3. Germline-derived CDR1 and CDR2 are MRHNA and SNTAGT. This CDR3 is 15 amino acids long. The CDR3 is CASSDSGTSTDTQYF.

This chain links TRBV20-1 with TRBJ2-2. Germline CDR1 reads DFQATT; CDR2 reads SNEGSKA (reference sequence). The CDR3 extends over 13 amino acids. CDR3 sequence reads: CSARTGNTGELFF.

The genes are TRBV18 and TRBJ1-1; TCRdb outputs TRBD1, but without DNA this stays unchecked. This CDR3 comprises 14 residues. The germline V gene has CDR1 KGHSH and CDR2 LQKENI. CDR3 residues: CASSPVGGSAEAFF.

The CDR3: CASSLELPGTGANVLTF. This chain joins TRBV5-1 and TRBJ2-6; TCRdb names TRBD1, which stays unverified in the absence of DNA. This CDR3 spans 17 amino acids. The germline V gene encodes CDR1 SGHRS and CDR2 YFSETQ.

The V gene is TRBV5-1, the J gene TRBJ1-4. CDR1 and CDR2 from the germline V gene are SGHRS and YFSETQ. This CDR3 comprises 14 residues. The CDR3 region is CASSLDRPNEKLFF.

V and J are TRBV30 and TRBJ2-5; TCRdb lists TRBD1, though no DNA is available to test this call. The CDR3 is 13 residues long. Per the germline V gene, CDR1 is GTSNPN and CDR2 is SVGIG (reference sequence). CDR3 protein: CACLQGSQETQYF. Full variable domain (rest looked up from reference TRBV30 and TRBJ2-5): SQTIHQWPATLVQPVGSPLSLECTVEGTSNPNLYWYRQAAGRGLQLLFYSVGIGQISSEVPQNLSASRPQDRQFILSSKKLLLSDSGFYLCACLQGSQETQYFGPGTRLLVL.

The chain couples TRBV7-9 to TRBJ1-4. The CDR3 consists of 17 residues. CDR1 and CDR2 (germline): SEHNR, FQNEAQ (reference sequence). CDR3 sequence: CASSLVRGLATNEKLFF.

The rearrangement links TRBV6-4 to TRBJ2-1; TCRdb selects TRBD2, and the lack of DNA leaves this call unchecked. The CDR3 runs 17 residues. The germline V gene encodes CDR1 MRHNA and CDR2 SNTAGT. Here the CDR3 reads CASSDSNSGGAPNEQFF.

The chain couples TRBV19 to TRBJ2-1; TCRdb's D gene call, TRBD2, goes unchecked for lack of DNA. Germline CDR1 is LNHDA and CDR2 is SQIVND (reference sequence). The length of the CDR3 is 14 residues. The CDR3 spells CASSIGLAGNEQFF.

This rearrangement joins TRBV20-1 to TRBJ2-1; no DNA is available, so the TRBD1 call from TCRdb remains unchecked. The CDR3 runs to 13 residues. The germline CDR1 and CDR2 sequences are DFQATT and SNEGSKA (reference sequence). The CDR3 loop reads CSALSTGQGEQFF.

The rearrangement joins TRBV20-1 to TRBJ1-1. The CDR3 has 14 residues. Germline CDR1 and CDR2: DFQATT and SNEGSKA (reference sequence). CDR3 residues: CSARVPSTDTEAFF.

V and J are TRBV4-1 and TRBJ2-1; TCRdb lists TRBD2, though no DNA is available to test this call. This CDR3 has 16 amino acids. Per the germline V gene, CDR1 is MGHRA and CDR2 is YSYEKL. CDR3 in amino acids: CASSQDYPPRIDEQFF.

The chain has TRBV6-1 and TRBJ2-1. CDR1 and CDR2 (germline): MNHNS, SASEGT. This CDR3 comprises 15 residues. The CDR3 sequence: CASSEAAADYNEQFF.

This CDR3 reads CASSSPWSGSGTGELFF. This sequence joins TRBV7-2 and TRBJ2-2; TCRdb calls TRBD2, which cannot be checked without DNA. The CDR3 spans 17 residues. Germline assignment: CDR1 SGHTA and CDR2 FQGNSA.